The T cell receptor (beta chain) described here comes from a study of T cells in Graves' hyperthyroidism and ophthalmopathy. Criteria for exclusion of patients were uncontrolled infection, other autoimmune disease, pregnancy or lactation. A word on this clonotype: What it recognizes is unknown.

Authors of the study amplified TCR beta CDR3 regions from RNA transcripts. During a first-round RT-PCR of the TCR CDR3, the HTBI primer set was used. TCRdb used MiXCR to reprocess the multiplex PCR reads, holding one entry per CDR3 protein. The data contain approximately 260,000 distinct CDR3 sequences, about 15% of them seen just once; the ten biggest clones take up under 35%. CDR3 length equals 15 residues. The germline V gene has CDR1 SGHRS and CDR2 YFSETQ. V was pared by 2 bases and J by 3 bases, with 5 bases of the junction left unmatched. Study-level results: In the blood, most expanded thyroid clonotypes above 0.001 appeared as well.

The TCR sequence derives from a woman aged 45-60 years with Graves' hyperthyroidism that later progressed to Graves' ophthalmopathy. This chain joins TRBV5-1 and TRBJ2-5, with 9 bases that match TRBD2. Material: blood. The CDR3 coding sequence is TGCGCCAGCAGCTTTAGACTAGCGGATAAAGAGACCCAGTACTTC. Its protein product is CASSFRLADKETQYF.